These T cell receptor beta chains were read from a single sample in a study of blood T cells in healthy people across ages. MiXCR, applied by TCRdb to the 5' RACE reads, yields one record per CDR3 protein. The sample shows 850,000 to 1,000,000 distinct CDR3 sequences, approximately 50% of them seen only once. The sequenced sample consisted of blood. These receptors all come from a woman in her fifties or sixties in good health. CDR3s include the opening cysteine and the closing phenylalanine or tryptophan. Fields, in order: clone size, V gene, D gene, J gene, CDR3 DNA, CDR3 protein. The D gene is left open where the match is weak. Part of the rows lack a size; the others show once, few, many or a class for expanded clones.

>many|TRBV2|-|TRBJ1-4
TGTGCCAGCAGCTCGGAGACGGGGAGAAAACTGTTTTTT
CASSSETGRKLFF
>few|TRBV6-2/TRBV6-3|-|TRBJ2-1
TGTGCCAGCCAAGGCGTCTCGGGCTCCTACAATGAGCAGTTCTTC
CASQGVSGSYNEQFF
>-|TRBV6-6|-|TRBJ1-4
TGTGCCAGCAGTTACACAGGGTTCCCCGAAAAACTGTTTTTT
CASSYTGFPEKLFF
>-|TRBV5-1|-|TRBJ2-1
TGCGCCAGCAGCTTGGGACGTGGAAGGTCGTACAATGAGCAGTTCTTC
CASSLGRGRSYNEQFF
>few|TRBV12-3/TRBV12-4|TRBD1|TRBJ2-7
TGTGCCAGCAGTTTGCAGGGGGCGCAGTCCGAGCAGTACTTC
CASSLQGAQSEQYF
>once|TRBV6-5|-|TRBJ2-3
TGTGCCAGCAGCCCCCGGGGCACGAGAGGTACAGATACGCAGTATTTT
CASSPRGTRGTDTQYF
>-|TRBV18|TRBD2|TRBJ2-1
TGTGCCAGCTCACCGGGACTAGAGGAGACCCAGTTCTTC
CASSPGLEETQFF
>-|TRBV6-5|-|TRBJ1-2
TGTGCCAGCACCCGGACAGCGAACTATGGCTACACCTTC
CASTRTANYGYTF
>few|TRBV20-1|TRBD2|TRBJ2-3
TGCAGTGCATTGACTAGCGGGAGTTCCACAGATACGCAGTATTTT
CSALTSGSSTDTQYF
>-|TRBV6-5|-|TRBJ2-2
TGTGCCAGCAGTTACTCGTGGTCTACCATGAGTCGGGAGCTGTTTTTT
CASSYSWSTMSRELFF
>-|TRBV28|-|TRBJ2-2
TGTGCCAGCAGTAGGGGCCCTACCGGGGAGCTGTTTTTT
CASSRGPTGELFF
>few|TRBV5-1|-|TRBJ2-3
TGCGCCAGCAGCTTGGCCAGTGACCGCCGATTTAGCACAGATACGCAGTATTTT
CASSLASDRRFSTDTQYF
>-|TRBV2|-|TRBJ1-2
TGTGCCAGCAGTCTCGATAGTGGCTATGGCTACACCTTC
CASSLDSGYGYTF
>many|TRBV18|-|TRBJ1-5
TGTGCCAGCTCACAGGGGTACCTGGATCAGCCCCAGCATTTT
CASSQGYLDQPQHF
>-|TRBV7-2|-|TRBJ2-7
TGTGCCAGCAGCATCATGCAGACCCTCGTCTACGAGCAGTACTTC
CASSIMQTLVYEQYF
>few|TRBV29-1|-|TRBJ2-5
TGCAGCGTTGCGGGGTTCGGGGAGACCCAGTACTTC
CSVAGFGETQYF
>-|TRBV20-1|-|TRBJ2-3
TGCAGTGCTAGAGGCCTAGCAGATACGCAGTATTTT
CSARGLADTQYF
>few|TRBV2|-|TRBJ2-5
TGTGCCAGCAGCCGGGAGCGAAAAGAGACCCAGTACTTC
CASSRERKETQYF
>few|TRBV7-2|-|TRBJ1-2
TGTGCCAGCAGCTTAGCCGCTGAGCAGGGCCGAGCAGGCTACACCTTC
CASSLAAEQGRAGYTF
>few|TRBV10-2|TRBD1|TRBJ1-1
TGCGCCAGCAGCGCAAAAGACAGGGGGCCCTCGAACACTGAAGCTTTCTTT
CASSAKDRGPSNTEAFF
>-|TRBV6-6|-|TRBJ2-7
TGTGCCAGCAAGCCAGGGCAAAACTACGAGCAGTACTTC
CASKPGQNYEQYF
>-|TRBV29-1|TRBD1|TRBJ1-2
TGCAGCGTAGCACAGGGGTCGGGTGGCTACACCTTC
CSVAQGSGGYTF
>-|TRBV27|-|TRBJ2-5
TGTGCCAGCAGTTTCCGGGCTACCCAAGAGACCCAGTACTTC
CASSFRATQETQYF
>-|TRBV20-1|-|TRBJ2-1
TGCAGTGGGGCAGGAAGGTACAATGAGCAGTTCTTC
CSGAGRYNEQFF
>-|TRBV6-1|-|TRBJ1-2
TGTGCCAGCAGTGAAGCTGCGTACGGCTACACCTTC
CASSEAAYGYTF
>few|TRBV29-1|-|TRBJ2-1
TGCAGCGTTGACCTCTGGAGTTCTCGCAATGAGCAGTTCTTC
CSVDLWSSRNEQFF
>-|TRBV6-5|TRBD2|TRBJ2-1
TGTGCCAGCAGTTACTCGTCAGGGACTAGCGGGAGCCATGAGCAGTTCTTC
CASSYSSGTSGSHEQFF
>-|TRBV4-2|-|TRBJ2-1
TGTGCCAGCACCCAAGGGGGGTGGAATGAGCAGTTCTTC
CASTQGGWNEQFF
>-|TRBV7-9|-|TRBJ2-3
TGTGCCAGCAGCCAAGGGGGGGCGACAGATACGCAGTATTTT
CASSQGGATDTQYF
>-|TRBV25-1|-|TRBJ1-4
TGTGCCAGCAGTGACGGGCTTTTAACTAATGAAAAACTGTTTTTT
CASSDGLLTNEKLFF
>few|TRBV12-3/TRBV12-4|-|TRBJ1-5
TGTGCCAGCACCATTGGGAGGGGCCGGAATCAGCCCCAGCATTTT
CASTIGRGRNQPQHF
>-|TRBV5-1|-|TRBJ2-7
TGCGCCAGCAGCGCAACAGGCTACTACGAGCAGTACTTC
CASSATGYYEQYF
>-|TRBV6-2/TRBV6-3|-|TRBJ2-3
TGTGCCAGCAAAGGTGGAGATACGCAGTATTTT
CASKGGDTQYF
>many|TRBV15|-|TRBJ2-6
TGTGCCACCAGCGAGGGACTGCCGCGCTCTGGGGCCAACGTCCTGACTTTC
CATSEGLPRSGANVLTF
>-|TRBV13|TRBD1|TRBJ2-5
TGTGCCAGCAGCTCCCGTGCGACAGGGGGCTGGGAGACCCAGTACTTC
CASSSRATGGWETQYF
>few|TRBV4-2|-|TRBJ1-6
TGTGCCAGCAGCCAAGAAGGGTTTGCGGACAGACATAATTCACCCCTCCACTTT
CASSQEGFADRHNSPLHF
>-|TRBV20-1|-|TRBJ2-7
TGCAGTGCTAGAGATGCAGGTGGGGTCAACGAGCAGTACTTC
CSARDAGGVNEQYF
>few|TRBV20-1|-|TRBJ2-5
TGCAGTGCTAGGGGGGAGTCTCGGTCAGAGACCCAGTACTTC
CSARGESRSETQYF
>-|TRBV5-1|TRBD2|TRBJ2-5
TGCGCCAGCAGCGCGACCCGGACTAGCGGGATTAAGAATGAGCAGTACTTC
CASSATRTSGIKNEQYF
>-|TRBV7-2|-|TRBJ2-5
TGTGCCAGCAGCCCAAAGGCCTGGGAGACCCAGTACTTC
CASSPKAWETQYF
>-|TRBV4-2|-|TRBJ2-1
TGTGCCAGCAGCCAAGAATTAGCGACCAACTCCTACAATGAGCAGTTCTTC
CASSQELATNSYNEQFF
>-|TRBV2|-|TRBJ2-7
TGTGCCAGCCGGGGATTCGAGCAGTACTTC
CASRGFEQYF
>-|TRBV4-2|TRBD2|TRBJ2-3
TGTGCCAGCACCCACCCGACTAGCGCGGCAGATACGCAGTATTTT
CASTHPTSAADTQYF
>-|TRBV29-1|-|TRBJ2-7
TGCAGCGTTAGTCTGGGAGGGGGCTACGAGCAGTACTTC
CSVSLGGGYEQYF
>-|TRBV20-1|TRBD2|TRBJ2-1
TGCAGTGCTAGAGATTTCCGATTAGCGGGAGGCGCATACAATGAGCAGTTCTTC
CSARDFRLAGGAYNEQFF
>many|TRBV5-1|TRBD1|TRBJ2-5
TGCGCCAGCAGTATAATGGGACAGAAACAAGAGACCCAGTACTTC
CASSIMGQKQETQYF
>-|TRBV4-1|-|TRBJ1-2
TGCGCCAGCAGCCAAGTATCGGTCGTCTATGGCTACACCTTC
CASSQVSVVYGYTF
>-|TRBV27|-|TRBJ2-7
TGTGCCAGCCGACTTCAGGGTGATAGGACATCCTACGAGCAGTACTTC
CASRLQGDRTSYEQYF
>-|TRBV27|-|TRBJ2-3
TGTGCCAGCAGTAGGCGGGACAGAAGCACAGATACGCAGTATTTT
CASSRRDRSTDTQYF
>-|TRBV20-1|-|TRBJ2-1
TGCAGTGCTAGTAGTTCTTTGTCCTACAATGAGCAGTTCTTC
CSASSSLSYNEQFF
>-|TRBV4-2|-|TRBJ2-3
TGTGCCAGCAGCCAACTTAGACTGGATTCCACAGATACGCAGTATTTT
CASSQLRLDSTDTQYF
>-|TRBV5-1|TRBD2|TRBJ2-7
TGCGCCAGCAGCTTGGTAGGGGCTAGCGGGAGCTACGAGCAGTACTTC
CASSLVGASGSYEQYF